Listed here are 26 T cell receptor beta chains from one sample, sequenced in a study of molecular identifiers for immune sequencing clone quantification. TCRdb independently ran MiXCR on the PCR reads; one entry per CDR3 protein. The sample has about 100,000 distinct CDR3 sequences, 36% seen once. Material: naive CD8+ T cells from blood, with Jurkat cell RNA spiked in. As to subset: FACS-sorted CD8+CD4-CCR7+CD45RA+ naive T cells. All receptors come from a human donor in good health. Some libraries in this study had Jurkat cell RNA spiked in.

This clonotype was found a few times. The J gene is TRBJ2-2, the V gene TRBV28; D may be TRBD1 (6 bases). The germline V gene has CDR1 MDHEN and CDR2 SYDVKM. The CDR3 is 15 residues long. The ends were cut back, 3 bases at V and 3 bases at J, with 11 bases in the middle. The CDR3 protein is CASSFYREDTGELFF. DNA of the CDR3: TGTGCCAGCAGTTTTTACAGGGAAGACACCGGGGAGCTGTTTTTT. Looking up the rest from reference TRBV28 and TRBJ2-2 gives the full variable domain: DVKVTQSSRYLVKRTGEKVFLECVQDMDHENMFWYRQDPGLGLRLIYFSYDVKMKEKGDIPEGYSVSREKKERFSLILESASTNQTSMYLCASSFYREDTGELFFGEGSRLTVL.

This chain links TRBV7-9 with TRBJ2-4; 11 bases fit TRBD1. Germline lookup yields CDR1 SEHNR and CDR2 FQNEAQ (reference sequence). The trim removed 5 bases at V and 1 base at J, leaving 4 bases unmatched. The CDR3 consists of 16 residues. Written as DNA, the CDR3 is TGTGCCAGCAGCCCCCGGGACAGGGGGGCCAAAAACATTCAGTACTTC. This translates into CASSPRDRGAKNIQYF.

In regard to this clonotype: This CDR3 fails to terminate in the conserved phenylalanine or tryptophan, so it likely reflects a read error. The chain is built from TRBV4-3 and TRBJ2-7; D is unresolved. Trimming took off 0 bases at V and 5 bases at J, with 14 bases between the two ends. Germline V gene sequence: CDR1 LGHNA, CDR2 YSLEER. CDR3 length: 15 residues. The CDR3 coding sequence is TGCGCCAGCAGCCAAGATCGCGGCAGTGGAGACGAGCAGTACATC. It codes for CASSQDRGSGDEQYI.

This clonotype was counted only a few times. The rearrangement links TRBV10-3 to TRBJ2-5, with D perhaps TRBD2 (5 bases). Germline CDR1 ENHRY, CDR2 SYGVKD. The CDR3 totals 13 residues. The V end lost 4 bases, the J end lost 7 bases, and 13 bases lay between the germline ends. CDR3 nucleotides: TGTGCCATCAGTGGTGGAGGTTCAGGGACCCAGTACTTC. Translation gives CAISGGGSGTQYF.

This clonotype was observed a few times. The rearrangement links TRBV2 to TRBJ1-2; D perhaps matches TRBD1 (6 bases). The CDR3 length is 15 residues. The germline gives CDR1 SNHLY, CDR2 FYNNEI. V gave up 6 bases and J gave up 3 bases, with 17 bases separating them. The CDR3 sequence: CASRSPGQAYYGYTF. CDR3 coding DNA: TGTGCCAGCAGAAGTCCGGGACAAGCCTACTATGGCTACACCTTC.

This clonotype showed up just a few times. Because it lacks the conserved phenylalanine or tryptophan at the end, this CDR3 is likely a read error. The CDR3 reads CASSQDRDRGSYEQYS. Here the CDR3 DNA reads TGCGCCAGCAGCCAAGACCGGGACAGGGGGAGTTACGAGCAGTACTCC. V gene TRBV4-1 combines with J gene TRBJ2-7; 11 bases map to TRBD1. The CDR3 length is 16 residues. Germline CDR1 reads MGHRA; CDR2 reads YSYEKL. The junction had 5 bases not matched to a gene; V was cut back by 0 bases and J by 4 bases.

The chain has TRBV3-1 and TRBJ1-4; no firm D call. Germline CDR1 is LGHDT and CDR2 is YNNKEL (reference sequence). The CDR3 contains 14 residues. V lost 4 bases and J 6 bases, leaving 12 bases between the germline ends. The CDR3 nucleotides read TGTGCCAGCAGCCCGCTACCGCTGGATGAAAAACTGTTTTTT. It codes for CASSPLPLDEKLFF.

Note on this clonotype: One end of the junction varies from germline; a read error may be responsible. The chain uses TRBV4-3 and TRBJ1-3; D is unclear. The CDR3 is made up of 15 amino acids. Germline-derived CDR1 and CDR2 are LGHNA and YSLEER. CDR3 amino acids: CTSSQGPPSGNTIYF. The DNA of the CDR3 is TGCACCAGCAGCCAAGGGCCGCCCTCTGGAAACACCATATATTTT.

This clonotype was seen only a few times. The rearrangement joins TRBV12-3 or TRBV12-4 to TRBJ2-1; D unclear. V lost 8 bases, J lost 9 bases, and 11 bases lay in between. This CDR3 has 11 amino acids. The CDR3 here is CASCGLGEQFF. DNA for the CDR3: TGTGCCAGCTGTGGGCTCGGTGAGCAGTTCTTC.

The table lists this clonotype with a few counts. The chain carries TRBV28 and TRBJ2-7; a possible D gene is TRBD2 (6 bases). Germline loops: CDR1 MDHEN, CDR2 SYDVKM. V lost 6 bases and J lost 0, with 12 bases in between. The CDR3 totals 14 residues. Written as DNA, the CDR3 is TGTGCCAGCAGGATGGACTATGGCTCCTACGAGCAGTACTTC. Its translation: CASRMDYGSYEQYF.

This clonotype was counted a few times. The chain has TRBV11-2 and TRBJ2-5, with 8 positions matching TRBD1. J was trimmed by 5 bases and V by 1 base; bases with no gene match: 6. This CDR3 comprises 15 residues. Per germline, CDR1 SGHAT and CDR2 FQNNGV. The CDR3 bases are TGTGCCAGCAGCTTAGTAGGGACAGGCGTGGAGACCCAGTACTTC. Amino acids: CASSLVGTGVETQYF.

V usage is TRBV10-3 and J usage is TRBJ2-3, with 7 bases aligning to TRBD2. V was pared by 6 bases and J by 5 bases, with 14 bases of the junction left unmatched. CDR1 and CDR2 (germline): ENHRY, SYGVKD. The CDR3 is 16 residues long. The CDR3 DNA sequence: TGTGCCATCAGCCCAACATGCGGGAGTATGGTAGATACGCAGTATTTT. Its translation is CAISPTCGSMVDTQYF.

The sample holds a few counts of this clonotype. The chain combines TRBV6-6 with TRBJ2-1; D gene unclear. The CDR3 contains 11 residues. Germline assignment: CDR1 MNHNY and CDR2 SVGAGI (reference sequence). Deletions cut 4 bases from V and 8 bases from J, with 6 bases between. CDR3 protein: CASSWPDEQFF. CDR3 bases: TGTGCCAGCAGTTGGCCCGATGAGCAGTTCTTC.

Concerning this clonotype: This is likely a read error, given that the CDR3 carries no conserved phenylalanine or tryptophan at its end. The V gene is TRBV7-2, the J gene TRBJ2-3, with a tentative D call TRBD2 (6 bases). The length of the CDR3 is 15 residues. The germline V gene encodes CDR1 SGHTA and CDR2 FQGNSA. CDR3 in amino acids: CASCLGEVYSDTQYL. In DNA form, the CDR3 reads TGTGCCAGCTGCTTAGGGGAGGTTTACTCAGATACGCAGTATTTA.

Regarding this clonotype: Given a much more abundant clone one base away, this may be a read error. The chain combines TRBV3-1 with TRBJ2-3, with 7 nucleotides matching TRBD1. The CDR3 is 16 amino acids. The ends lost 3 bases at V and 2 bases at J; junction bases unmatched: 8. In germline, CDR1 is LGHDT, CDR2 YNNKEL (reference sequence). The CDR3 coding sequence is TGTGCCAGCAGCCAGGCCGGGACAGTATACACAGATACGCAGTATTTT. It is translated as CASSQAGTVYTDTQYF.

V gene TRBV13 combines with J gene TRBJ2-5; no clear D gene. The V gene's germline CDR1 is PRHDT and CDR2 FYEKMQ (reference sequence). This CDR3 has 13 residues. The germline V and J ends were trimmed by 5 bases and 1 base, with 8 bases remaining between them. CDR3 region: CASSDRAQETQYF. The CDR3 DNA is TGTGCCAGCAGCGACCGGGCCCAAGAGACCCAGTACTTC. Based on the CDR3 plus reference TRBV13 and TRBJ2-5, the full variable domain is AAGVIQSPRHLIKEKRETATLKCYPIPRHDTVYWYQQGPGQDPQFLISFYEKMQSDKGSIPDRFSAQQFSDYHSELNMSSLELGDSALYFCASSDRAQETQYFGPGTRLLVL.

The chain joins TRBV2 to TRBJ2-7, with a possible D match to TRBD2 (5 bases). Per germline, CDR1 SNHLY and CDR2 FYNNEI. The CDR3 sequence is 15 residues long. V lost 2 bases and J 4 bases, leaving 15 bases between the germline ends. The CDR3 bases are TGTGCCAGCAGTGAATCGGCCTCTTCGGGATACGAGCAGTACTTC. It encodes CASSESASSGYEQYF.

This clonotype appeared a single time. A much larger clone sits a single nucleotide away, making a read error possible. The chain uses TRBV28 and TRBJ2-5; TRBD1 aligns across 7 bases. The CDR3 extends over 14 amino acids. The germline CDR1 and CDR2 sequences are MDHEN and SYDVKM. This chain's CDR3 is CASSSEGAQEAQYF. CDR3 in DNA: TGTGCCAGCAGTTCTGAGGGGGCCCAAGAGGCCCAGTACTTC.

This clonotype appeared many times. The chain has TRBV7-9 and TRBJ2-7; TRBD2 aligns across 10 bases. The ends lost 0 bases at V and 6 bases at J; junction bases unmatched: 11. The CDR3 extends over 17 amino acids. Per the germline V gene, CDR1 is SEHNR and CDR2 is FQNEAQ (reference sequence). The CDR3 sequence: CASSLARLAGVAGEQYF. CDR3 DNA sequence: TGTGCCAGCAGCTTAGCGCGCCTAGCGGGAGTAGCTGGCGAGCAGTACTTC.

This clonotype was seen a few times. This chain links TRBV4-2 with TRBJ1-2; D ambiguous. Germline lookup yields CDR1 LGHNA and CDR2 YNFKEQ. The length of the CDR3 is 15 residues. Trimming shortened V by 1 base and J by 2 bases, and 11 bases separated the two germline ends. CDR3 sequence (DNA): TGTGCCAGCAGCCAAGCGGTTGTACCCAACTATGGCTACACCTTC. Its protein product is CASSQAVVPNYGYTF.

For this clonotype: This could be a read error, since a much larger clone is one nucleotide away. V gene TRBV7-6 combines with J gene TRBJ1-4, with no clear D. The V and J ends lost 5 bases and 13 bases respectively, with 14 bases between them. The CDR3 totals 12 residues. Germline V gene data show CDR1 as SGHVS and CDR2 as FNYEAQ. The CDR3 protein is CASSVVASGLFF. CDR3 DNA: TGTGCCAGCAGCGTAGTGGCGTCCGGACTGTTTTTT.

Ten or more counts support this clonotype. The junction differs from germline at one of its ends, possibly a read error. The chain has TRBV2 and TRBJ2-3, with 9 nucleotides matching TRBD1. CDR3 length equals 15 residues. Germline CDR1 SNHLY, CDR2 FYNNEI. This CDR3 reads CASREGTGRKDTQYF. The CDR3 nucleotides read TGTGCCAGCAGGGAAGGGACAGGGAGAAAAGATACGCAGTATTTT.

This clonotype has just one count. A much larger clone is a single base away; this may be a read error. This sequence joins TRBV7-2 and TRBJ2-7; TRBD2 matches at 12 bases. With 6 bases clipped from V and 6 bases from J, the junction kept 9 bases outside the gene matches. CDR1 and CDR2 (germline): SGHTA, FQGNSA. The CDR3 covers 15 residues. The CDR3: CASRSLAGGPGEQYF. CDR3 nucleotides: TGTGCCAGCAGATCCCTAGCGGGAGGGCCAGGCGAGCAGTACTTC.

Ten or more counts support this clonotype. Written as DNA, the CDR3 is TGTGCCAGCAGTTACCCTGAGAACGAGCAGTACTTC. It codes for CASSYPENEQYF. The chain uses TRBV6-6 and TRBJ2-7, with D unclear. V lost 2 bases to trimming and J lost 5 bases, with 7 bases between them. The germline V gene encodes CDR1 MNHNY and CDR2 SVGAGI (reference sequence). The CDR3 has 12 residues.

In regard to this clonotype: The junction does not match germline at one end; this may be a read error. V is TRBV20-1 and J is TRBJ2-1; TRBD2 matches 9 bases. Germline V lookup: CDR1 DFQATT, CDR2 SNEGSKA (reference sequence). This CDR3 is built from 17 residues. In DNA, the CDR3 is TGCAGTGCTAGAGGACTAGCGGCCTTAGTCAATTACAATGAGCAGATCTTC. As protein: CSARGLAALVNYNEQIF.

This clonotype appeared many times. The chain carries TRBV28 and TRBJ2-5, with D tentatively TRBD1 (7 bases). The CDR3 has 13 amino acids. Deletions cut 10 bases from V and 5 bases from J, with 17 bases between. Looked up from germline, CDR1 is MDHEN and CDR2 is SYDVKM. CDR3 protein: CATHRGLWETQYF. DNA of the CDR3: TGTGCCACCCACAGGGGACTCTGGGAGACCCAGTACTTC. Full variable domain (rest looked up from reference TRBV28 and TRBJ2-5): DVKVTQSSRYLVKRTGEKVFLECVQDMDHENMFWYRQDPGLGLRLIYFSYDVKMKEKGDIPEGYSVSREKKERFSLILESASTNQTSMYLCATHRGLWETQYFGPGTRLLVL.